What follows are 30 T cell receptor beta chains derived from one specimen sequenced in a study of cytomegalovirus exposure and HLA in healthy donors. PCR employed 60 Vbeta and 13 Jbeta primers. Profiled with immunoSEQ multiplex PCR; TCRdb holds only in-frame clones, not every one. The sample contains 60,000 to 70,000 clones, roughly four fifths of which appear only once. Input material: PBMCs. Receptors originate from a man aged 45-60 years in good health and CMV-seronegative.

The chain couples TRBV10-3 to TRBJ1-5, with unresolved D. The V and J ends lost 0 bases and 0 bases respectively, with 9 bases between them. Germline CDR1 ENHRY, CDR2 SYGVKD. This CDR3 comprises 16 residues. CDR3 nucleotide sequence: TGTGCCATCAGTGAGTCACCAGCGTATAGCAATCAGCCCCAGCATTTT. Translating gives CAISESPAYSNQPQHF.

The table lists this clone with a few counts. This chain uses TRBV5-1 with TRBJ1-1, with D perhaps matching TRBD1 (5 bases). Per germline, CDR1 SGHRS and CDR2 YFSETQ. V was shortened by 2 bases and J by 1 base, with 6 bases between the two germline ends. The CDR3 contains 13 residues. In DNA, the CDR3 is TGCGCCAGCAGCTTTACAGGGAACACTGAAGCTTTCTTT. Amino acid sequence: CASSFTGNTEAFF.

This clone was counted between two and nine times. The chain is built from TRBV7-2 and TRBJ2-7; 10 positions agree with TRBD1. The V gene's germline CDR1 is SGHTA and CDR2 FQGNSA. Trimming removed 5 bases from V and 5 bases from J; junction bases left unmatched: 12. The length of the CDR3 is 16 residues. In nucleotides, the CDR3 is TGTGCCAGCAGCACACCGGGACAGGGGATTATTGACGAGCAGTACTTC. Translation: CASSTPGQGIIDEQYF.

The V call is TRBV18, the J call TRBJ1-2; D perhaps matches TRBD1 (6 bases). The CDR3 extends over 16 amino acids. V gave up 1 base and J gave up 6 bases, with 18 bases separating them. Germline loops: CDR1 KGHSH, CDR2 LQKENI. The CDR3 DNA reads as TGTGCCAGCTCACCACTTCAGGGAGGGGGGAGCGATGGCTACACCTTC. Translation gives CASSPLQGGGSDGYTF.

V gene TRBV2 combines with J gene TRBJ1-3; 7 positions match TRBD1. Trimming at V came to 6 bases and at J to 0 bases, leaving 2 bases not matched to a gene. The germline gives CDR1 SNHLY, CDR2 FYNNEI. The CDR3 runs to 14 residues. CDR3 sequence (DNA): TGTGCCAGCAGGACAGGGAGCTCTGGAAACACCATATATTTT. Residues: CASRTGSSGNTIYF. The full variable domain, rest sourced from reference TRBV2 and TRBJ1-3, is EPEVTQTPSHQVTQMGQEVILRCVPISNHLYFYWYRQILGQKVEFLVSFYNNEISEKSEIFDDQFSVERPDGSNFTLKIRSTKLEDSAMYFCASRTGSSGNTIYFGEGSWLTVV.

The CDR3 is CASTRGATGELFF. In DNA form, the CDR3 reads TGTGCCAGTACGCGGGGGGCTACCGGGGAGCTGTTTTTT. The rearrangement uses TRBV19 and TRBJ2-2, with TRBD2 identical over 8 bases. Losses at the gene ends were 7 bases for V and 5 bases for J; bases not matched to a gene: 3. There are 13 residues in the CDR3. From germline, CDR1 is LNHDA and CDR2 SQIVND (reference sequence). Complete variable domain (other parts from reference TRBV19 and TRBJ2-2): DGGITQSPKYLFRKEGQNVTLSCEQNLNHDAMYWYRQDPGQGLRLIYYSQIVNDFQKGDIAEGYSVSREKKESFPLTVTSAQKNPTAFYLCASTRGATGELFFGEGSRLTVL.

The chain carries TRBV5-4 and TRBJ2-2; 8 bases match TRBD2. Germline V gene data show CDR1 as SGHNT and CDR2 as YYREEE (reference sequence). The CDR3 sequence is 15 residues long. With 2 bases clipped from V and 6 bases from J, the junction kept 6 bases outside the gene matches. The CDR3 nucleotides are TGTGCCAGCAGCTTAGTCGGGAGGGCCCCCGGGGAGCTGTTTTTT. This translates into CASSLVGRAPGELFF.

The V and J genes are TRBV4-3 and TRBJ2-7; a possible D gene is TRBD1 (7 bases). Trimming took off 2 bases at V and 3 bases at J, with 14 bases between the two ends. Germline V gives CDR1 LGHNA, CDR2 YSLEER. CDR3 length equals 15 residues. The CDR3 loop is CASSQLRGVGYEQYF. The CDR3 DNA is TGCGCCAGCAGCCAACTCAGGGGGGTCGGCTACGAGCAGTACTTC.

The chain is built from TRBV5-6 and TRBJ2-5; D is possibly TRBD1 (6 bases). The CDR3 totals 14 residues. Germline assignment: CDR1 SGHDT and CDR2 YYEEEE. V lost 4 bases, J lost 1 base, and 11 bases lay in between. CDR3 nucleotides: TGTGCCAGCAGCGTACCAGGGGTCCAAGAGACCCAGTACTTC. Amino acids: CASSVPGVQETQYF.

The chain couples TRBV28 to TRBJ1-1; the D is unclear. The CDR3 consists of 14 residues. V was shortened by 3 bases and J by 0 bases, with 8 bases between the two germline ends. The germline V gene encodes CDR1 MDHEN and CDR2 SYDVKM. The CDR3 here is CASSLDGMNTEAFF. The CDR3 coding sequence is TGTGCCAGCAGTTTGGACGGGATGAACACTGAAGCTTTCTTT.

The rearrangement uses TRBV6-5 and TRBJ1-3; no definite D call. Per germline, CDR1 MNHEY and CDR2 SVGAGI. The germline V and J ends were trimmed by 5 bases and 1 base, with 9 bases remaining between them. The CDR3 runs to 14 residues. This CDR3 reads CASSNPGSGNTIYF. CDR3 coding DNA: TGTGCCAGCAGTAATCCGGGTTCTGGAAACACCATATATTTT.

This sequence joins TRBV6-5 and TRBJ2-7, with D perhaps matching TRBD1 (6 bases). Trimming stripped 4 bases from V and 6 bases from J, with 19 bases between. Per the germline V gene, CDR1 is MNHEY and CDR2 is SVGAGI. The CDR3 is 15 residues long. The CDR3 DNA reads TGTGCCAGCAGTTCTCCAGGGGCCCGGGGTAGCGAGCAGTACTTC. Translated, it gives CASSSPGARGSEQYF.

The genes are TRBV5-6 and TRBJ1-2; 7 nucleotides line up with TRBD1. The CDR3 extends over 15 amino acids. Germline V CDR1 and CDR2: SGHDT, YYEEEE. The junction had 7 bases not matched to a gene; V was cut back by 4 bases and J by 1 base. DNA of the CDR3: TGTGCCAGCAGCCTTGGGACAGTTGTTAACTATGGCTACACCTTC. Protein sequence: CASSLGTVVNYGYTF.

This clone was observed a few times. The chain uses TRBV6-5 and TRBJ1-2, with 7 bases fitting TRBD1. V shed 2 bases, J shed 5 bases, and the junction held 8 bases outside the gene matches. Germline CDR1 is MNHEY and CDR2 is SVGAGI. This CDR3 region has 15 residues. CDR3 sequence reads: CASSYRGTALYGYTF. CDR3 sequence (DNA): TGTGCCAGCAGTTACCGAGGGACAGCATTATATGGCTACACCTTC.

In DNA, the CDR3 is TGTGCCAGCGCGACAGCCACCTACGAGCAGTACTTC. Its protein is CASATATYEQYF. This chain links TRBV2 with TRBJ2-7; D might be TRBD1 (5 bases). Per the germline V gene, CDR1 is SNHLY and CDR2 is FYNNEI. The length of the CDR3 is 12 residues. V lost 8 bases to trimming and J lost 2 bases, with 10 bases between them.

The chain joins TRBV7-2 to TRBJ1-4; D is possibly TRBD1 (5 bases). The CDR3 totals 15 residues. Trimming took off 3 bases at V and 5 bases at J, with 13 bases between the two ends. CDR1 and CDR2 from the germline V gene are SGHTA and FQGNSA. DNA of the CDR3: TGTGCCAGCAGCTTCAACTGGGGCTTAAATGAAAAACTGTTTTTT. It codes for CASSFNWGLNEKLFF.

In its sample, this clone was seen a few times. J is TRBJ1-1 and V is TRBV5-8; D is uncertain. The V gene lost 4 bases and the J gene lost 1 base, with 11 bases spanning the gap. The CDR3 contains 14 residues. Per the germline V gene, CDR1 is SGHTS and CDR2 is YDEGEE. In DNA, the CDR3 is TGTGCCAGCAGCCTAACGGACTGGAACACTGAAGCTTTCTTT. Its protein product is CASSLTDWNTEAFF.

The J gene is TRBJ2-1, the V gene TRBV7-2, with 13 bases lining up with TRBD2. With 1 base clipped from V and 9 bases from J, the junction kept 9 bases outside the gene matches. From germline, CDR1 is SGHTA and CDR2 FQGNSA. There are 17 residues in the CDR3. As DNA, the CDR3 is TGTGCCAGCAGCTTAGTTGGACTAGCGGGAGCGGTACGTGAGCAGTTCTTC. Its protein product is CASSLVGLAGAVREQFF.

The gene calls are TRBV27 and TRBJ1-5, with D uncertain. V dropped 6 bases and J dropped 3 bases, with 12 bases sitting between them. CDR3 length: 14 residues. CDR1 is MNHEY, CDR2 SMNVEV, per germline (reference sequence). The CDR3 nucleotides read TGTGCCAGCAGGCTAGGAGGACCCAATCAGCCCCAGCATTTT. Residues: CASRLGGPNQPQHF.

The J gene is TRBJ1-2, the V gene TRBV19; 8 bases are shared with TRBD1. Losses at the gene ends were 5 bases for V and 8 bases for J; bases not matched to a gene: 10. Germline V lookup: CDR1 LNHDA, CDR2 SQIVND (reference sequence). The CDR3 consists of 14 residues. CDR3 loop: CASSFDRGVVGYTF. CDR3 bases: TGTGCCAGTAGTTTTGACAGGGGCGTCGTCGGCTACACCTTC.

J is TRBJ1-2 and V is TRBV13; 7 nucleotides match TRBD1. The CDR3 contains 15 residues. The junction had 7 bases not matched to a gene; V was cut back by 5 bases and J by 1 base. Germline CDR1 PRHDT, CDR2 FYEKMQ (reference sequence). CDR3: CASSEDRDFNYGYTF. CDR3 nucleotide sequence: TGTGCCAGCAGCGAAGACAGGGATTTTAACTATGGCTACACCTTC.

This chain links TRBV5-4 with TRBJ1-1; 8 bases line up with TRBD1. The CDR3 extends over 14 amino acids. With V trimmed by 4 bases and J by 1 base, 3 bases remained unmatched. CDR1 is SGHNT, CDR2 YYREEE, per germline (reference sequence). The CDR3 here is CASSPGTGNTEAFF. The CDR3 nucleotides read TGTGCCAGCAGCCCTGGGACAGGGAACACTGAAGCTTTCTTT.

The genes are TRBV25-1 and TRBJ1-1, with D tentatively TRBD1 (6 bases). From germline, CDR1 is MGHDK and CDR2 SYGVNS. Trimming stripped 5 bases from V and 5 bases from J, with 9 bases between. This CDR3 has 12 residues. CDR3 sequence reads: CASSLGATEAFF. Here the CDR3 DNA reads TGTGCCAGCAGTTTGGGGGCTACTGAAGCTTTCTTT.

The gene calls are TRBV7-2 and TRBJ2-1; 8 bases agree with TRBD1. The trim removed 5 bases at V and 0 bases at J, leaving 6 bases unmatched. Germline CDR1 reads SGHTA; CDR2 reads FQGNSA. This CDR3 has 16 amino acids. This CDR3 reads CASSQRQGSSYNEQFF. The CDR3 DNA sequence: TGTGCCAGCAGCCAGAGACAGGGGAGCTCCTACAATGAGCAGTTCTTC.

The chain combines TRBV7-9 with TRBJ1-2, with D possibly being TRBD1 (6 bases). This CDR3 has 14 amino acids. The germline gives CDR1 SEHNR, CDR2 FQNEAQ (reference sequence). Trimming took off 5 bases at V and 5 bases at J, with 15 bases between the two ends. Here the CDR3 DNA reads TGTGCCAGCAGCCTAACAGGGATAGAGTATGGCTACACCTTC. Amino acids: CASSLTGIEYGYTF.

This sequence joins TRBV28 and TRBJ1-1; 10 bases fit TRBD1. Germline loops: CDR1 MDHEN, CDR2 SYDVKM. The CDR3 is made up of 14 amino acids. J lost 6 bases, V lost 5 bases, and 6 bases had no gene match. CDR3 sequence: CASSLDRGFAEAFF. CDR3 nucleotides: TGTGCCAGCAGTCTGGACAGGGGGTTCGCTGAAGCTTTCTTT.

This clone was counted between two and nine times. V and J are TRBV30 and TRBJ1-2; D ambiguous. The CDR3 consists of 13 residues. Trimming left V 6 bases short and J 2 bases short, with 13 bases between. Germline V lookup: CDR1 GTSNPN, CDR2 SVGIG (reference sequence). CDR3 region: CACSERRNYGYTF. DNA of the CDR3: TGTGCCTGTTCGGAGCGTCGCAACTATGGCTACACCTTC.

The chain uses TRBV28 and TRBJ2-7, with 8 bases that match TRBD1. This CDR3 spans 17 amino acids. Germline values: CDR1 MDHEN, CDR2 SYDVKM. With 4 bases clipped from V and 0 bases from J, the junction kept 11 bases outside the gene matches. DNA of the CDR3: TGTGCCAGCAGTTCCCGGGCCCGGACAGGGAGCTCCTACGAGCAGTACTTC. Translating gives CASSSRARTGSSYEQYF.

The chain uses TRBV19 and TRBJ2-3; D possibly corresponds to TRBD1 (5 bases). The CDR3 extends over 14 amino acids. Germline CDR1 and CDR2: LNHDA and SQIVND (reference sequence). With 3 bases removed from V and 4 bases from J, the gap between germline ends came to 11 bases. CDR3 amino acids: CASSIKRQSDTQYF. CDR3 DNA: TGTGCCAGTAGTATTAAGAGACAGTCAGATACGCAGTATTTT. The whole variable domain, remainder taken from reference TRBV19 and TRBJ2-3, is DGGITQSPKYLFRKEGQNVTLSCEQNLNHDAMYWYRQDPGQGLRLIYYSQIVNDFQKGDIAEGYSVSREKKESFPLTVTSAQKNPTAFYLCASSIKRQSDTQYFGPGTRLTVL.

The chain joins TRBV2 to TRBJ2-3, with 11 nucleotides matching TRBD2. Germline V gene sequence: CDR1 SNHLY, CDR2 FYNNEI. This CDR3 is 15 amino acids long. V shed 10 bases and J 2 bases; nucleotides not matched to a gene: 8. This CDR3 reads CAIAGTSGHTDTQYF. CDR3 bases: TGTGCCATAGCAGGGACTAGCGGTCACACAGATACGCAGTATTTT.